A selection of T cell receptor beta chains follows, all from one sample in a study of CD8 T cells in Susac syndrome. TCRdb reprocessed the immunoSEQ multiplex PCR reads with MiXCR, giving one entry per CDR3 protein. The table shows about 160,000 distinct CDR3 sequences, with roughly 93% occurring only once. Sequencing input: CD4+ T cells from PBMCs. Every receptor here comes from a human donor in good health. CDR3s include the opening cysteine and the closing phenylalanine or tryptophan. D genes are given only for firm matches. Expanded clones get a size class; other rows say once, few or many, or leave the size out.

abundance: .; d_gene: .; v_gene: TRBV3-1; j_gene: TRBJ2-2; CDR3aa: CASSRVGGTGELFF; CDR3nt: TGTGCCAGCAGCCGGGTTGGGGGAACCGGGGAGCTGTTTTTT
abundance: .; d_gene: .; v_gene: TRBV20-1; j_gene: TRBJ1-6; CDR3aa: CSARDTVESPLHF; CDR3nt: TGCAGTGCACGGGACACCGTGGAATCACCCCTCCACTTT
abundance: .; d_gene: .; v_gene: TRBV3-1; j_gene: TRBJ1-6; CDR3aa: CASSQVTIRSTYSYNSPLHF; CDR3nt: TGTGCCAGCAGCCAAGTTACAATCCGATCGACTTACTCCTATAATTCACCCCTCCACTTT
abundance: .; d_gene: TRBD1; v_gene: TRBV11-2; j_gene: TRBJ1-1; CDR3aa: CASSPDRGQAEAFF; CDR3nt: TGTGCCAGCAGCCCCGACAGGGGGCAAGCTGAAGCTTTCTTT
abundance: .; d_gene: .; v_gene: TRBV10-3; j_gene: TRBJ2-2; CDR3aa: CAIKGPGTGELFF; CDR3nt: TGTGCCATCAAGGGTCCGGGGACCGGGGAGCTGTTTTTT
abundance: .; d_gene: .; v_gene: TRBV5-1; j_gene: TRBJ1-2; CDR3aa: CASSPGLGRGYGYTF; CDR3nt: TGCGCCAGCAGCCCGGGACTGGGAAGAGGTTATGGCTACACCTTC
abundance: .; d_gene: .; v_gene: TRBV20-1; j_gene: TRBJ1-2; CDR3aa: CSAIRGVYGYTF; CDR3nt: TGCAGTGCTATCAGGGGCGTCTATGGCTACACCTTC
abundance: once; d_gene: .; v_gene: TRBV5-5; j_gene: TRBJ1-2; CDR3aa: CASSLVGEGYTF; CDR3nt: TGTGCCAGCAGCTTGGTAGGGGAAGGCTACACCTTC
abundance: .; d_gene: .; v_gene: TRBV11-3; j_gene: TRBJ2-6; CDR3aa: CASSLGSAGGANVLTF; CDR3nt: TGTGCCAGCAGCTTAGGATCGGCTGGAGGGGCCAACGTCCTGACTTTC
abundance: .; d_gene: .; v_gene: TRBV7-2; j_gene: TRBJ1-1; CDR3aa: CASSFPVMNTEAFF; CDR3nt: TGTGCCAGCAGCTTCCCCGTTATGAACACTGAAGCTTTCTTT
abundance: once; d_gene: .; v_gene: TRBV6-5; j_gene: TRBJ2-1; CDR3aa: CASSYKVGGVLYNEQFF; CDR3nt: TGTGCCAGCAGTTACAAGGTTGGAGGGGTCCTCTACAATGAGCAGTTCTTC
abundance: once; d_gene: .; v_gene: TRBV27; j_gene: TRBJ2-5; CDR3aa: CASSFRQKETQYF; CDR3nt: TGTGCCAGCAGTTTCCGACAGAAAGAGACCCAGTACTTC
abundance: .; d_gene: TRBD1; v_gene: TRBV20-1; j_gene: TRBJ2-5; CDR3aa: CSASYRGQETQYF; CDR3nt: TGCAGTGCTAGTTACAGGGGGCAAGAGACCCAGTACTTC
abundance: .; d_gene: .; v_gene: TRBV3-1; j_gene: TRBJ1-1; CDR3aa: CASSPTGEWTEAFF; CDR3nt: TGTGCCAGCAGCCCAACGGGGGAATGGACTGAAGCTTTCTTT
abundance: .; d_gene: .; v_gene: TRBV5-1; j_gene: TRBJ1-1; CDR3aa: CASSLYQGAMNTEAFF; CDR3nt: TGCGCCAGCAGCTTGTATCAAGGGGCCATGAACACTGAAGCTTTCTTT
abundance: once; d_gene: TRBD2; v_gene: TRBV7-3; j_gene: TRBJ2-5; CDR3aa: CASSKTSGGAAETQYF; CDR3nt: TGTGCCAGCAGCAAGACTAGCGGGGGGGCCGCTGAGACCCAGTACTTC
abundance: .; d_gene: TRBD1; v_gene: TRBV5-6; j_gene: TRBJ1-4; CDR3aa: CASSSLTGGFFNEKLFF; CDR3nt: TGTGCCAGCAGCTCCTTGACAGGGGGCTTTTTCAATGAAAAACTGTTTTTT
abundance: .; d_gene: TRBD1; v_gene: TRBV12-3/TRBV12-4; j_gene: TRBJ1-5; CDR3aa: CASSPDRGRQPQHF; CDR3nt: TGTGCCAGCAGTCCCGACAGGGGTCGGCAGCCCCAGCATTTT
abundance: .; d_gene: .; v_gene: TRBV25-1; j_gene: TRBJ1-5; CDR3aa: CASSDTGYNQPQHF; CDR3nt: TGTGCCAGCAGTGATACAGGCTACAATCAGCCCCAGCATTTT
abundance: .; d_gene: .; v_gene: TRBV5-6; j_gene: TRBJ1-5; CDR3aa: CASSWHGFNQPQHF; CDR3nt: TGTGCCAGCAGCTGGCATGGATTCAATCAGCCCCAGCATTTT
abundance: once; d_gene: .; v_gene: TRBV5-5; j_gene: TRBJ2-3; CDR3aa: CASSYRGGQTLDTQYF; CDR3nt: TGTGCCAGCAGCTACCGAGGCGGGCAGACTCTCGATACGCAGTATTTT
abundance: .; d_gene: TRBD2; v_gene: TRBV7-8; j_gene: TRBJ2-3; CDR3aa: CASSPGGGSTDTQYF; CDR3nt: TGTGCCAGCAGCCCGGGGGGGGGCAGCACAGATACGCAGTATTTT
abundance: .; d_gene: .; v_gene: TRBV7-9; j_gene: TRBJ1-2; CDR3aa: CASRREGFDGYTF; CDR3nt: TGTGCCAGCAGACGGGAGGGCTTCGATGGCTACACCTTC
abundance: .; d_gene: .; v_gene: TRBV30; j_gene: TRBJ1-4; CDR3aa: CAWSFGSGAEKLFF; CDR3nt: TGTGCCTGGAGTTTTGGATCAGGGGCTGAAAAACTGTTTTTT
abundance: once; d_gene: .; v_gene: TRBV2; j_gene: TRBJ2-5; CDR3aa: CASTRGETQYF; CDR3nt: TGTGCCAGCACTAGGGGCGAGACCCAGTACTTC
abundance: .; d_gene: .; v_gene: TRBV7-9; j_gene: TRBJ1-4; CDR3aa: CASSLLSGRGEKLFF; CDR3nt: TGTGCCAGCAGCCTACTGTCAGGGAGGGGTGAAAAACTGTTTTTT
abundance: .; d_gene: .; v_gene: TRBV7-3; j_gene: TRBJ1-1; CDR3aa: CASSLRQTNTEAFF; CDR3nt: TGTGCCAGCAGCCTTAGACAGACGAACACTGAAGCTTTCTTT
abundance: few; d_gene: .; v_gene: TRBV9; j_gene: TRBJ1-4; CDR3aa: CASSVEGQKHEKLFF; CDR3nt: TGTGCCAGCAGCGTAGAAGGGCAGAAGCATGAAAAACTGTTTTTT
abundance: .; d_gene: .; v_gene: TRBV7-2; j_gene: TRBJ1-2; CDR3aa: CASSLGRADGYTF; CDR3nt: TGTGCCAGCAGCCTAGGGAGGGCGGACGGCTACACCTTC
abundance: .; d_gene: .; v_gene: TRBV11-2; j_gene: TRBJ2-3; CDR3aa: CASKSSTDTQYF; CDR3nt: TGTGCCAGCAAATCCAGCACAGATACGCAGTATTTT
abundance: once; d_gene: .; v_gene: TRBV27; j_gene: TRBJ2-7; CDR3aa: CASSREQYF; CDR3nt: TGTGCCAGCAGTCGCGAGCAGTACTTC
abundance: .; d_gene: TRBD2; v_gene: TRBV18; j_gene: TRBJ2-1; CDR3aa: CASSLAGGPSGNEQFF; CDR3nt: TGTGCCAGCTCCCTAGCGGGGGGACCCTCGGGGAATGAGCAGTTCTTC
abundance: .; d_gene: .; v_gene: TRBV18; j_gene: TRBJ2-6; CDR3aa: CASSRESRTNVLTF; CDR3nt: TGTGCCAGCTCCAGGGAATCCCGGACCAACGTCCTGACTTTC
abundance: .; d_gene: .; v_gene: TRBV12-3/TRBV12-4; j_gene: TRBJ1-5; CDR3aa: CASSLYLAGAGGGNQPQHF; CDR3nt: TGTGCCAGCAGTTTATATTTGGCGGGGGCAGGAGGGGGCAATCAGCCCCAGCATTTT
abundance: .; d_gene: .; v_gene: TRBV12-5; j_gene: TRBJ2-2; CDR3aa: CASGSTGLNTGELFF; CDR3nt: TGTGCTAGTGGTTCGACTGGCTTGAACACCGGGGAGCTGTTTTTT
abundance: .; d_gene: .; v_gene: TRBV27; j_gene: TRBJ1-6; CDR3aa: CASSLSPLGYNSPLHF; CDR3nt: TGTGCCAGCAGTTTATCGCCTCTCGGGTACAATTCACCCCTCCACTTT
abundance: .; d_gene: .; v_gene: TRBV15; j_gene: TRBJ1-1; CDR3aa: CATSSLQVLPEAFF; CDR3nt: TGTGCCACCAGCAGTTTACAGGTCCTCCCTGAAGCTTTCTTT
abundance: .; d_gene: .; v_gene: TRBV12-3/TRBV12-4; j_gene: TRBJ2-5; CDR3aa: CASSSTFYQETQYF; CDR3nt: TGTGCCAGCAGTTCCACCTTCTACCAAGAGACCCAGTACTTC
abundance: .; d_gene: .; v_gene: TRBV3-1; j_gene: TRBJ2-1; CDR3aa: CASSRYATWSSYNEQFF; CDR3nt: TGTGCCAGCAGCAGATACGCTACTTGGTCCTCCTACAATGAGCAGTTCTTC
abundance: .; d_gene: .; v_gene: TRBV27; j_gene: TRBJ2-3; CDR3aa: CASSLTRLVADTQYF; CDR3nt: TGTGCCAGCAGTTTAACCCGTCTGGTCGCAGATACGCAGTATTTT
abundance: .; d_gene: .; v_gene: TRBV6-1; j_gene: TRBJ2-7; CDR3aa: CASSEMFSYEQYF; CDR3nt: TGTGCCAGCAGTGAAATGTTCAGTTACGAGCAGTACTTC
abundance: .; d_gene: .; v_gene: TRBV15; j_gene: TRBJ1-2; CDR3aa: CATSRDRDYGYTF; CDR3nt: TGTGCCACCAGCAGAGATCGGGATTATGGCTACACCTTC
abundance: once; d_gene: TRBD1; v_gene: TRBV4-1; j_gene: TRBJ1-1; CDR3aa: CASSQVIRGQGFTEAFF; CDR3nt: TGCGCCAGCAGCCAAGTTATAAGGGGACAGGGGTTTACTGAAGCTTTCTTT
abundance: .; d_gene: .; v_gene: TRBV20-1; j_gene: TRBJ2-3; CDR3aa: CSASSGARVTDTQYF; CDR3nt: TGCAGTGCTAGTTCGGGGGCGCGGGTGACAGATACGCAGTATTTT
abundance: .; d_gene: TRBD2; v_gene: TRBV3-1; j_gene: TRBJ2-3; CDR3aa: CASSQDQAGGADTQYF; CDR3nt: TGTGCCAGCAGCCAAGATCAAGCGGGGGGGGCTGATACGCAGTATTTT
abundance: .; d_gene: TRBD1; v_gene: TRBV12-3/TRBV12-4; j_gene: TRBJ2-4; CDR3aa: CASSSNLGTGENIQYF; CDR3nt: TGTGCCAGCAGTTCCAACCTCGGGACAGGGGAAAACATTCAGTACTTC
abundance: .; d_gene: .; v_gene: TRBV29-1; j_gene: TRBJ2-7; CDR3aa: CSVADTGSSYEQYF; CDR3nt: TGCAGCGTTGCAGATACAGGTTCTTCCTACGAGCAGTACTTC
abundance: .; d_gene: .; v_gene: TRBV29-1; j_gene: TRBJ1-1; CDR3aa: CSVRTESEAFF; CDR3nt: TGCAGCGTCCGGACAGAATCTGAAGCTTTCTTT
abundance: .; d_gene: TRBD2; v_gene: TRBV29-1; j_gene: TRBJ2-3; CDR3aa: CSVERGGPQDTQYF; CDR3nt: TGCAGCGTTGAACGCGGGGGGCCCCAGGATACGCAGTATTTT
abundance: .; d_gene: TRBD1; v_gene: TRBV6-6; j_gene: TRBJ1-2; CDR3aa: CASSRQGDGYTF; CDR3nt: TGTGCCAGCAGCCGACAGGGGGACGGCTACACCTTC
abundance: .; d_gene: .; v_gene: TRBV9; j_gene: TRBJ2-5; CDR3aa: CASSTLDAPQETQYF; CDR3nt: TGTGCCAGCAGCACCTTAGACGCGCCGCAAGAGACCCAGTACTTC
abundance: .; d_gene: .; v_gene: TRBV20-1; j_gene: TRBJ2-1; CDR3aa: CSARGRVDEQFF; CDR3nt: TGCAGTGCTAGAGGCAGGGTGGATGAGCAGTTCTTC
abundance: once; d_gene: TRBD1; v_gene: TRBV19; j_gene: TRBJ1-5; CDR3aa: CASSTDRGQPQHF; CDR3nt: TGTGCCAGTAGTACGGACAGGGGGCAGCCCCAGCATTTT
abundance: .; d_gene: .; v_gene: TRBV15; j_gene: TRBJ1-4; CDR3aa: CATSRDPRSTNEKLFF; CDR3nt: TGTGCCACCAGCAGAGATCCTAGGTCAACTAATGAAAAACTGTTTTTT
abundance: .; d_gene: .; v_gene: TRBV7-2; j_gene: TRBJ2-3; CDR3aa: CASSFGLFSTDTQYF; CDR3nt: TGTGCCAGCAGCTTTGGACTATTCAGCACAGATACGCAGTATTTT
abundance: .; d_gene: TRBD2; v_gene: TRBV7-6; j_gene: TRBJ2-1; CDR3aa: CASSAGLAIYNEQFF; CDR3nt: TGTGCCAGCAGCGCGGGACTAGCGATTTACAATGAGCAGTTCTTC
abundance: .; d_gene: TRBD2; v_gene: TRBV4-2; j_gene: TRBJ2-5; CDR3aa: CASSQDRKLAGIQETQYF; CDR3nt: TGTGCCAGCAGCCAAGATAGGAAACTAGCGGGGATACAAGAGACCCAGTACTTC
abundance: .; d_gene: TRBD1; v_gene: TRBV5-4; j_gene: TRBJ2-1; CDR3aa: CASSMGGQGSYNEQFF; CDR3nt: TGTGCCAGCAGCATGGGGGGACAGGGCTCCTACAATGAGCAGTTCTTC
abundance: .; d_gene: TRBD2; v_gene: TRBV7-6; j_gene: TRBJ2-7; CDR3aa: CASSLVRGVNYEQYF; CDR3nt: TGTGCCAGCAGCTTAGTGCGGGGGGTTAACTACGAGCAGTACTTC